Ten or more counts support the clone carrying this T cell receptor beta chain. The antigen remains unidentified. The source of the sample is a study of T-cell memory formation after mild COVID-19. Study outcomes and limitations: Later expanders leaned toward CD4+, whereas clones contracting from day 15 to 85 were balanced CD4/CD8.

TCRdb reprocessed the 5' RACE reads via MiXCR and lists one record per CDR3 protein. The sample includes some 48,000 distinct CDR3 sequences, roughly a quarter seen only once; the top ten take 43%. The CDR3 is 16 amino acids. Germline CDR1 is MGHDK and CDR2 is SYGVNS. Trimming took 1 base from V and 8 from J, leaving 18 bases between them. Sequenced material: PBMCs or a T cell subset sorted from them (not recorded which). This clonotype was obtained from a young man who had mild COVID-19 (a few samples of this study predate the infection). Cell type and time point are not known. The rearrangement uses TRBV25-1 and TRBJ1-3; the D gene is possibly TRBD1 (5 bases). The CDR3 nucleotides are TGTGCCAGCAGTGAATCCCAGGGCCCAGTTTTTGACACCATATATTTT. This codes for CASSESQGPVFDTIYF.